This T cell receptor (beta chain) appears in the sequencing data of a study of identical twins. A single record per CDR3 protein comes from TCRdb applying MiXCR to the 5' RACE reads. The sample has about 200,000 distinct CDR3 sequences; 6.5% are singletons. The CDR3 consists of 15 residues. The germline V gene encodes CDR1 LNHNV and CDR2 YYDKDF (reference sequence). V was shortened by 5 bases and J by 3 bases, with 15 bases between the two germline ends. These data were also filed under a second study, of T cells expressing NK-cell markers. As that report states: The CD3+CD56-NKG2C+ fraction of a few donors was also led by these clonotypes.

The chain carries TRBV15 and TRBJ2-3; TRBD1 might be the D (6 bases). What was sequenced was CD8+ T cells sorted from blood. The sequence came from a young woman in good health. The DNA for the CDR3 is TGTGCCACCAGCTCCCCCACGCAGGGGACAGATACGCAGTATTTT. Translating gives CATSSPTQGTDTQYF.